This T cell receptor beta chain was retrieved from a study of cytomegalovirus exposure and HLA in healthy donors. The protocol was immunoSEQ multiplex PCR, while the TCRdb copy is restricted to in-frame clones and leaves out a portion. Among under 150,000 clones, 86% were seen once, and the ten largest hold roughly 3%. The CDR3 loop spans 16 amino acids. V lost 4 bases and J 4 bases, leaving 19 bases between the germline ends. Germline lookup yields CDR1 MNHNS and CDR2 SASEGT. The sample comprised PBMCs. This clonotype was obtained from a man younger than 30 in good health and CMV-seronegative. The rearrangement links TRBV6-1 to TRBJ1-1, with D possibly being TRBD1 (5 bases). The CDR3 nucleotides read TGTGCCAGCAGTGCAGCTGGGGCAGGAGCGGGCACTGAAGCTTTCTTT. Protein: CASSAAGAGAGTEAFF.